This T cell receptor beta chain came from a study of radiotherapy plus CTLA-4 blockade in lung cancer. Study information: Objective responses were documented in roughly 20% of patients, with disease control in about 28%. Study observations and caveats: Clones derived from tumor TCRs expanded in blood after radiotherapy plus ipilimumab. Response was reportedly best predicted by early blood T cell clone dynamics, with interferon-beta.

Those patients who had chemo-refractory metastatic non-small-cell lung cancer were given focal radiation along with CTLA-4 blockade through ipilimumab. The count of this clone is one. As yet, its antigen is unknown. TCRdb's table, derived via immunoSEQ multiplex PCR, lists solely in-frame clones and lacks some. The table includes about 36,000 clones, around 77% detected once. CDR1 SGHAT and CDR2 FQNNGV come from the germline V gene. The CDR3 is made up of 15 amino acids. V shed 3 bases and J 4 bases; nucleotides not matched to a gene: 6. The sequence was obtained from a human donor with non-small cell lung cancer who had stable disease on radiotherapy plus ipilimumab. The rearrangement links TRBV11-2 to TRBJ2-3, with 8 bases matching TRBD2. The specimen was peripheral blood, collected from a patient treated with radiotherapy plus ipilimumab. The CDR3 loop reads CASSLRGAHSDTQYF. The DNA for the CDR3 is TGTGCCAGCAGCTTGCGGGGGGCGCATTCAGATACGCAGTATTTT.